At least ten counts were recorded for the clone carrying this TCR beta chain. What it recognizes is unknown. The CDR3 end lies 3 residues beyond the end of the read and is filled in from the germline J gene. Most patients and controls had Caucasian heritage. This sample was taken from a study of T cell clonality in common variable immunodeficiency. Overall study results and limits: CVID subjects shared fewer TCRbeta clones than healthy controls did. Compared with healthy controls, CVID subjects showed increased TCRbeta clonality, mostly in about a third.

Germline CDR1 SGHTA, CDR2 FQGTGA. The CDR3 length is 13 residues. V was cut by 2 bases and J by 4 bases, with 9 bases left in between. The data were produced by immunoSEQ multiplex PCR, yet TCRdb's version contains in-frame clones alone and is incomplete. In total the sample includes about 42,000 clones, none of them seen once. The rearrangement uses TRBV7-3 and TRBJ2-7; D call uncertain. Source material: peripheral blood mononuclear cells. This receptor was taken from a person aged 18 to 69 in good health. The CDR3 sequence is CASSLAAFYEQYF. CDR3 DNA (partial): TGTGCCAGCAGCTTAGCGGCGTTTTACGAG.